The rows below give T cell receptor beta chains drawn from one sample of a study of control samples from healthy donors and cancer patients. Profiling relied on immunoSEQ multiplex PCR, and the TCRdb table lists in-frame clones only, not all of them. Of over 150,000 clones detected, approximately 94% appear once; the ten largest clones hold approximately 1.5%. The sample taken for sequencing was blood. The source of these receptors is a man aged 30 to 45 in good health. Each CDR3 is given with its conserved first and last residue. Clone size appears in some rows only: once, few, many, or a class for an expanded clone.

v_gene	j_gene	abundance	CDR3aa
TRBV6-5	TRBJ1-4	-	CASSSPGQYEKLFF
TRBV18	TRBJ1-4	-	CASSPEIATNEKLFF
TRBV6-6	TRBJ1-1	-	CASRPQGLRSAEAFF
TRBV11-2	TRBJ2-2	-	CASSLGWGTGELFF
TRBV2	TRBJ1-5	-	CASRVSPLSGTGQPQHF
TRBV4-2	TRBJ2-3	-	CASSPPMVRPGLGNTDTQYF
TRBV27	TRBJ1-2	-	CASSLSVQGGFGYTF
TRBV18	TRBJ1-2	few	CASSPETGNYGYTF
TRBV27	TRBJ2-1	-	CASSPRSSGSGEQFF
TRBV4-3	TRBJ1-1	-	CASSQDQGRGTEAFF
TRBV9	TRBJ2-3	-	CASSGGGAGTDTQYF
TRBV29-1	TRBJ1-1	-	CSVERGNTEAFF
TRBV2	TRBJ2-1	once	CASRRLAGGLNEQFF
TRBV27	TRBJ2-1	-	CASTLDSSGYNEQFF
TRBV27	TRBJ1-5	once	CASSTRTGNQPQHF
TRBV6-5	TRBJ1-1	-	CASSYDYSEAFF